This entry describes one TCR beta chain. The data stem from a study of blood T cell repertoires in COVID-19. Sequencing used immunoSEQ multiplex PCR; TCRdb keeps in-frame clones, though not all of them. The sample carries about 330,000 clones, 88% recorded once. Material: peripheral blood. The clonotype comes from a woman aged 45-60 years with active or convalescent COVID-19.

CDR3 residues: CASSAQGRGTGELFF. As DNA, the CDR3 is TGTGCCAGCAGCGCGCAGGGGCGAGGGACCGGGGAGCTGTTTTTT. V and J are TRBV7-2 and TRBJ2-2; TRBD1 might be the D (6 bases). Germline V gene lookup returns CDR1 SGHTA and CDR2 FQGNSA. Trimming stripped 5 bases from V and 5 bases from J, with 15 bases between. This CDR3 has 15 amino acids.